The 27 T cell receptor beta chains presented below share a single source sample, sequenced in a study of shared clonotypes between healthy human individuals. Terminally differentiated effector memory CD45RA+ cells were excluded from the naive CD8 cells, which were CD45RO-negative and positively selected for CCR7. The data were produced by immunoSEQ multiplex PCR, yet TCRdb's version contains in-frame clones alone and is incomplete. The sample has about 680,000 clones; roughly nine tenths are singletons. Sequences were obtained from naive CD8+ T cells sorted from blood. These receptors came from a young man in good health.

This chain joins TRBV6-5 and TRBJ2-7; D gene unclear. Germline V gene sequence: CDR1 MNHEY, CDR2 SVGAGI. The CDR3 covers 8 residues. V was pared by 11 bases and J by 7 bases, with 6 bases between. CDR3: CAQEEQYF. DNA for the CDR3: TGTGCCCAGGAGGAGCAGTACTTC.

V gene TRBV6-6 combines with J gene TRBJ2-1; a weak D match, TRBD2 (5 bases). The CDR3 covers 15 residues. V lost 0 bases to trimming and J lost 7 bases, with 13 bases between them. Germline-derived CDR1 and CDR2 are MNHNY and SVGAGI (reference sequence). CDR3 protein: CASSYSTEAVNEQFF. In DNA, the CDR3 is TGTGCCAGCAGTTACTCGACGGAGGCTGTAAATGAGCAGTTCTTC.

The V call is TRBV7-2, the J call TRBJ1-2; D is undetermined. From germline, CDR1 is SGHTA and CDR2 FQGNSA. Trimming pared 4 bases from V and 1 base from J, leaving 13 bases between. The CDR3 is 15 amino acids. CDR3 loop: CASSSYGPFNYGYTF. Written as DNA, the CDR3 is TGTGCCAGCAGCTCCTATGGACCGTTTAACTATGGCTACACCTTC.

V is TRBV9 and J is TRBJ2-1, with D possibly being TRBD2 (5 bases). Germline V CDR1 and CDR2: SGDLS, YYNGEE. Trimming pared 3 bases from V and 9 bases from J, leaving 13 bases between. This CDR3 is built from 13 residues. The CDR3 DNA reads as TGTGCCAGCAGCGCCCCGGACTCGAGTGAGCAGTTCTTC. This gives the protein CASSAPDSSEQFF. The entire variable domain, with the rest obtained from reference TRBV9 and TRBJ2-1, is as follows: DSGVTQTPKHLITATGQRVTLRCSPRSGDLSVYWYQQSLDQGLQFLIQYYNGEERAKGNILERFSAQQFPDLHSELNLSSLELGDSALYFCASSAPDSSEQFFGPGTRLTVL.

V and J are TRBV14 and TRBJ1-3; D not certain. Looked up from germline, CDR1 is SGHDN and CDR2 is FVKESK. The CDR3 length is 16 residues. Trimming pared 0 bases from V and 0 bases from J, leaving 9 bases between. CDR3 DNA: TGTGCCAGCAGCCAAGATCCCAGATCCTCTGGAAACACCATATATTTT. This codes for CASSQDPRSSGNTIYF. Together with reference TRBV14 and TRBJ1-3, the CDR3 gives the full variable domain: EAGVTQFPSHSVIEKGQTVTLRCDPISGHDNLYWYRRVMGKEIKFLLHFVKESKQDESGMPNNRFLAERTGGTYSTLKVQPAELEDSGVYFCASSQDPRSSGNTIYFGEGSWLTVV.

This sequence joins TRBV29-1 and TRBJ1-4; possible D gene TRBD1, 5 bases. V lost 5 bases to trimming and J lost 5 bases, with 12 bases between them. There are 13 residues in the CDR3. Germline V lookup: CDR1 SQVTM, CDR2 ANQGSEA. In DNA form, the CDR3 reads TGCAGCGTTCTTAGACGGGGGAATGAAAAACTGTTTTTT. Translation: CSVLRRGNEKLFF.

The V call is TRBV7-8, the J call TRBJ1-1; D gene ambiguous. The CDR3 is made up of 11 amino acids. Germline V gene sequence: CDR1 SGHVS, CDR2 FQNEAQ. V lost 9 bases and J 4 bases, leaving 9 bases between the germline ends. CDR3 sequence: CASKMGTEAFF. CDR3 DNA sequence: TGTGCCAGTAAGATGGGCACTGAAGCTTTCTTT.

This clone has just one count. The chain combines TRBV6-1 with TRBJ1-5; D perhaps matches TRBD1 (5 bases). Trimming removed 3 bases at V and 5 bases at J, with 14 bases between. Germline V gives CDR1 MNHNS, CDR2 SASEGT. This CDR3 is 15 amino acids long. The CDR3 sequence is CASSDEAGSDQPQHF. CDR3 nucleotides: TGTGCCAGCAGTGATGAGGCAGGGAGCGATCAGCCCCAGCATTTT.

This clone occurred a few times. V and J are TRBV7-6 and TRBJ2-7; D unclear. Trimming took off 5 bases at V and 6 bases at J, with 17 bases between the two ends. The V gene's germline CDR1 is SGHVS and CDR2 FNYEAQ. The length of the CDR3 is 14 residues. This chain's CDR3 is CASSVTEARGEQYF. DNA for the CDR3: TGTGCCAGCAGCGTTACCGAAGCCCGAGGCGAGCAGTACTTC.

The chain combines TRBV4-1 with TRBJ2-3; 7 bases are a match to TRBD1. Per germline, CDR1 MGHRA and CDR2 YSYEKL. The trim removed 1 base at V and 3 bases at J, leaving 4 bases unmatched. The CDR3 is 15 amino acids. The CDR3 sequence: CASSQASGGTDTQYF. In DNA, the CDR3 is TGCGCCAGCAGCCAAGCGTCAGGGGGTACAGATACGCAGTATTTT.

The chain employs TRBV27 and TRBJ2-1, with D possibly TRBD2 on 5 matching bases. Trimming cost V 3 bases and J 0 bases, with 6 bases left between them. CDR1 and CDR2 from the germline V gene are MNHEY and SMNVEV (reference sequence). This CDR3 contains 14 residues. The CDR3 loop reads CASSFSASYNEQFF. CDR3 nucleotides: TGTGCCAGCAGTTTTAGCGCCTCCTACAATGAGCAGTTCTTC.

V gene TRBV6-6 combines with J gene TRBJ2-7, with TRBD1 matching over 8 bases. V lost 0 bases and J lost 5; bases outside the gene matches: 6. Germline-derived CDR1 and CDR2 are MNHNY and SVGAGI (reference sequence). This CDR3 has 15 amino acids. The CDR3 loop is CASSYSIGQGNEQYF. The CDR3 DNA reads as TGTGCCAGCAGTTACTCGATCGGACAGGGCAACGAGCAGTACTTC.

This chain links TRBV5-8 with TRBJ2-7, with D unclear. Trimming stripped 6 bases from V and 4 bases from J, with 11 bases between. This CDR3 is built from 12 residues. Germline CDR1 and CDR2: SGHTS and YDEGEE. CDR3 amino acids: CASKGPDYEQYF. The CDR3 DNA follows: TGTGCCAGCAAGGGTCCGGATTACGAGCAGTACTTC.

The chain uses TRBV5-5 and TRBJ2-3, with D unclear. The CDR3 is 15 amino acids. In germline, CDR1 is SGHKS, CDR2 YYEKEE (reference sequence). V was shortened by 4 bases and J by 2 bases, with 14 bases between the two germline ends. The CDR3: CASSGIGMPTDTQYF. CDR3 DNA: TGTGCCAGCAGCGGGATTGGGATGCCCACAGATACGCAGTATTTT.

The V and J genes are TRBV11-2 and TRBJ1-2; D ambiguous. CDR3 length: 13 amino acids. CDR1 and CDR2 (germline): SGHAT, FQNNGV. Trimming left V 8 bases short and J 2 bases short, with 12 bases between. CDR3 in amino acids: CASRRAANYGYTF. The CDR3 nucleotides are TGTGCCAGCCGGAGGGCCGCAAACTATGGCTACACCTTC.

This clone was seen a single time. The V call is TRBV29-1, the J call TRBJ2-1; a weak D match, TRBD2 (6 bases). Germline V gives CDR1 SQVTM, CDR2 ANQGSEA. The V gene lost 6 bases and the J gene lost 4 bases, with 25 bases spanning the gap. This CDR3 is 17 amino acids long. The DNA for the CDR3 is TGCAGCGTGGACGGGACGGTCGGGGTGCGGGATTACAATGAGCAGTTCTTC. Residues: CSVDGTVGVRDYNEQFF.

The chain has TRBV30 and TRBJ2-7; D is possibly TRBD1 (6 bases). The germline gives CDR1 GTSNPN, CDR2 SVGIG (reference sequence). V lost 2 bases to trimming and J lost 6 bases, with 17 bases between them. This CDR3 has 14 amino acids. CDR3 DNA: TGTGCCTGGAGTAAGGACAGCCGAACGTCCGAGCAGTACTTC. This encodes CAWSKDSRTSEQYF.

The V call is TRBV28, the J call TRBJ2-7; 7 bases match TRBD1. The CDR3 spans 20 residues. J gave up 3 bases and V 5 bases, and 25 bases lay outside the gene matches. CDR1 and CDR2 (germline): MDHEN, SYDVKM. The CDR3 spells CASSAQPGTQGFLYYYEQYF. CDR3 nucleotides: TGTGCCAGCAGTGCTCAACCCGGGACACAGGGGTTCCTCTACTACTACGAGCAGTACTTC.

A few counts support this clone. The chain couples TRBV27 to TRBJ1-5; no reliable D call. Germline-derived CDR1 and CDR2 are MNHEY and SMNVEV (reference sequence). Trimming took 5 bases from V and 4 from J, leaving 12 bases between them. CDR3 size: 14 residues. DNA of the CDR3: TGTGCCAGCAGTGGACGGCTAGGGAATCAGCCCCAGCATTTT. It codes for CASSGRLGNQPQHF.

The DNA for the CDR3 is TGTGCCAGCAGTTTATTATCACCAGCGGGAGTTAGTGAGCAGTTCTTC. Its protein is CASSLLSPAGVSEQFF. This chain uses TRBV28 with TRBJ2-1; 8 positions agree with TRBD2. The V gene's germline CDR1 is MDHEN and CDR2 SYDVKM. The trim removed 1 base at V and 9 bases at J, leaving 11 bases unmatched. The CDR3 is 16 residues long.

This clone was recorded only once. The chain is built from TRBV9 and TRBJ2-2; 7 bases are shared with TRBD2. The CDR3 is made up of 15 amino acids. The V and J ends lost 0 bases and 3 bases, in that order; junction bases with no gene match: 2. Germline lookup yields CDR1 SGDLS and CDR2 YYNGEE. CDR3 in amino acids: CASSVVSGHTGELFF. The CDR3 nucleotides read TGTGCCAGCAGCGTAGTTAGCGGGCACACCGGGGAGCTGTTTTTT.

This clone was recorded a few times. The chain recombines TRBV7-9 with TRBJ2-7, with TRBD1 as a possible D gene (5 bases). V shed 5 bases and J shed 5 bases, with 13 bases lying between them. Germline CDR1 is SEHNR and CDR2 is FQNEAQ (reference sequence). The CDR3 consists of 13 residues. This chain's CDR3 is CASSKGTRDEQYF. The CDR3 DNA sequence: TGTGCCAGCAGCAAAGGTACCAGGGACGAGCAGTACTTC.

This clone was found once. The chain carries TRBV11-2 and TRBJ2-1, with TRBD2 matching 12 bases. The CDR3 contains 16 residues. Germline V gene sequence: CDR1 SGHAT, CDR2 FQNNGV. V was clipped by 2 bases and J by 8 bases; unmatched bases: 7. CDR3 residues: CASSLLGLAGNDEQFF. DNA of the CDR3: TGTGCCAGCAGCTTATTGGGACTAGCGGGCAATGATGAGCAGTTCTTC. The entire variable domain, with the rest obtained from reference TRBV11-2 and TRBJ2-1, is as follows: EAGVAQSPRYKIIEKRQSVAFWCNPISGHATLYWYQQILGQGPKLLIQFQNNGVVDDSQLPKDRFSAERLKGVDSTLKIQPAKLEDSAVYLCASSLLGLAGNDEQFFGPGTRLTVL.

V is TRBV7-2 and J is TRBJ2-7; TRBD1 matches 9 bases. Looked up from germline, CDR1 is SGHTA and CDR2 is FQGNSA. The CDR3 runs 15 residues. J gave up 0 bases and V 4 bases, and 4 bases lay outside the gene matches. DNA for the CDR3: TGTGCCAGCAGCTGGGGACAGGGAAGCTCCTACGAGCAGTACTTC. It translates to CASSWGQGSSYEQYF.

V usage is TRBV9 and J usage is TRBJ1-2; D possibly corresponds to TRBD1 (5 bases). The length of the CDR3 is 14 residues. Germline values: CDR1 SGDLS, CDR2 YYNGEE. V lost 6 bases to trimming and J lost 8 bases, with 20 bases between them. DNA for the CDR3: TGTGCCAGCAACCCAGCAGGGTCCCAGTCCGGCTACACCTTC. Translated: CASNPAGSQSGYTF.

V is TRBV29-1 and J is TRBJ2-7; the match to TRBD2 covers 10 bases. CDR3 length: 18 residues. In germline, CDR1 is SQVTM, CDR2 ANQGSEA. Trimming removed 3 bases from V and 0 bases from J; junction bases left unmatched: 14. The CDR3 sequence is CSVDSGTKGTSDSYEQYF. The CDR3 nucleotides are TGCAGCGTTGACTCCGGGACAAAAGGGACTAGCGACTCCTACGAGCAGTACTTC.

The rearrangement joins TRBV7-8 to TRBJ1-5, with 8 bases that match TRBD1. The V gene's germline CDR1 is SGHVS and CDR2 FQNEAQ. With V trimmed by 3 bases and J by 4 bases, 5 bases remained unmatched. This CDR3 contains 15 residues. CDR3 coding DNA: TGTGCCAGCAGCTTCACAGGGGGTTGGAATCAGCCCCAGCATTTT. Amino acids: CASSFTGGWNQPQHF.